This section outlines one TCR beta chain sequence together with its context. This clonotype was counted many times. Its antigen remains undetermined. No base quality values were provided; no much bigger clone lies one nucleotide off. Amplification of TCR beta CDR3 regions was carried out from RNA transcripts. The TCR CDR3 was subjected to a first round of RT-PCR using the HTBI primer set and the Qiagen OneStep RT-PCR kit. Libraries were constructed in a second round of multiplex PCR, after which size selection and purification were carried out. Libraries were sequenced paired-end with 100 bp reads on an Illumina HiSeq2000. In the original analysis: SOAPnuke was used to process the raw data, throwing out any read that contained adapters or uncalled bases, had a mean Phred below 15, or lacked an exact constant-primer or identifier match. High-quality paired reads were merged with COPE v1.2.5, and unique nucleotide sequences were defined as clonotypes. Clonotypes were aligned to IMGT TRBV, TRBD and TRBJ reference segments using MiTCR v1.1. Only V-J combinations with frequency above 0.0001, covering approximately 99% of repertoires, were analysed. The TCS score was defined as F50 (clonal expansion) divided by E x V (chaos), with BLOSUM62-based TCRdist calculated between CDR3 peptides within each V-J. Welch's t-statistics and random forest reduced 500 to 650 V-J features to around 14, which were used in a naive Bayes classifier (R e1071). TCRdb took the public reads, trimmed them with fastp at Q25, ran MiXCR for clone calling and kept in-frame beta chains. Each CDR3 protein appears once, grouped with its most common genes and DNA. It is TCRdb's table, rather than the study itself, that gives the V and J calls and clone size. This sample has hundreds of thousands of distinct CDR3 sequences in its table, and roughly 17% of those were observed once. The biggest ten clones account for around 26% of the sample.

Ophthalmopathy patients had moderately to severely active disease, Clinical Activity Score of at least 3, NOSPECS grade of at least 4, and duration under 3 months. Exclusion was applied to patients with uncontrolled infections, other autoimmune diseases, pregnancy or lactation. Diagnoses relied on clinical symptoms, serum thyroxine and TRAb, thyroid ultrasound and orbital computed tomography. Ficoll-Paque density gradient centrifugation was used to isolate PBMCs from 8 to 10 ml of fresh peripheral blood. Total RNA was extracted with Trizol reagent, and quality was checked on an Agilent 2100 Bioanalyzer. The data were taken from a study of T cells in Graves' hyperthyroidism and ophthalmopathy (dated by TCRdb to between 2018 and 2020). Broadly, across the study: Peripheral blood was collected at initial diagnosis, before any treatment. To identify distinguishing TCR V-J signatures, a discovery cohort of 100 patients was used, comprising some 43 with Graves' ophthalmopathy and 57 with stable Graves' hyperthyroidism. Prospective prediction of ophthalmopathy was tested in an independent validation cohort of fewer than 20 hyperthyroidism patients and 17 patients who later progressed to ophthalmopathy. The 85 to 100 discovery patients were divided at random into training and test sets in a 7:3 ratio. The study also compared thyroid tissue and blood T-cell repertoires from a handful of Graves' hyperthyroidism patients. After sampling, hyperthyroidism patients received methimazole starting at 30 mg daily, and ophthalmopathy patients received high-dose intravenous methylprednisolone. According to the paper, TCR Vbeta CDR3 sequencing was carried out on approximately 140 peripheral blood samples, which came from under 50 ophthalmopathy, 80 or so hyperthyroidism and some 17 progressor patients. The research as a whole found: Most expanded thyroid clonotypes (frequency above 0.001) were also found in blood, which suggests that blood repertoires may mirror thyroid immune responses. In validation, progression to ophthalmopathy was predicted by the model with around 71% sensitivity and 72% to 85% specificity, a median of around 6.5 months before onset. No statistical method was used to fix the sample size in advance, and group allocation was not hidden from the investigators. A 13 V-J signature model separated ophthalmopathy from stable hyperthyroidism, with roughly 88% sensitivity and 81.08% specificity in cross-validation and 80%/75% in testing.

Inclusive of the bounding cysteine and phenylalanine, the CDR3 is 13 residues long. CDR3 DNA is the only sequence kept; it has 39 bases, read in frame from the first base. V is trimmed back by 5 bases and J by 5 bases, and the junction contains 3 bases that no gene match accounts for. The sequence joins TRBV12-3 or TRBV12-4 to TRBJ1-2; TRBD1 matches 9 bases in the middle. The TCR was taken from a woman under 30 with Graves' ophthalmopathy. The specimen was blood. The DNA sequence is TGTGCCAGCAGTACAGGGGGCGGGTATGGCTACACCTTC. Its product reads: CASSTGGGYGYTF.